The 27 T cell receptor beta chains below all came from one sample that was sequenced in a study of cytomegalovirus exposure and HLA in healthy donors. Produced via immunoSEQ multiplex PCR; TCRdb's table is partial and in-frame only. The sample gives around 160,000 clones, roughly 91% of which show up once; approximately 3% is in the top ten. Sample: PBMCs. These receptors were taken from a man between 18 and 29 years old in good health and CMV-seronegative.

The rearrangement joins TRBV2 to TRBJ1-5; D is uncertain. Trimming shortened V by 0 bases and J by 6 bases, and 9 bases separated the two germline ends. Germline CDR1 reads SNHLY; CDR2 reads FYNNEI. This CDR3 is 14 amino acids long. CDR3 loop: CASSEAGLFQPQHF. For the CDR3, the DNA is TGTGCCAGCAGTGAAGCGGGCCTCTTTCAGCCCCAGCATTTT.

CDR3 residues: CASSLAGQVPYEQYF. CDR3 DNA: TGTGCCAGCAGCTTAGCGGGACAGGTTCCCTACGAGCAGTACTTC. This chain connects TRBV7-2 to TRBJ2-7; 8 nucleotides align to TRBD1. J lost 2 bases, V lost 0 bases, and 3 bases had no gene match. The CDR3 spans 15 residues. Germline V gene sequence: CDR1 SGHTA, CDR2 FQGNSA.

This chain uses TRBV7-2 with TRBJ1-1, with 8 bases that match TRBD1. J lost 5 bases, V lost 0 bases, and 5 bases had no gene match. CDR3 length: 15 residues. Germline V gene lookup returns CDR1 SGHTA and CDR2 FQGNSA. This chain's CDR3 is CASSLAQGAGTEAFF. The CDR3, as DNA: TGTGCCAGCAGCTTAGCGCAGGGGGCTGGAACTGAAGCTTTCTTT.

DNA of the CDR3: TGTGCCAGTAGTCCGAGGGGGATAAGTGGCTCCTACGAGCAGTACTTC. Protein: CASSPRGISGSYEQYF. This rearrangement joins TRBV19 to TRBJ2-7, with D possibly matching TRBD1 (6 bases). V lost 5 bases and J 0 bases, leaving 17 bases between the germline ends. The germline CDR1 and CDR2 sequences are LNHDA and SQIVND (reference sequence). CDR3 length: 16 amino acids.

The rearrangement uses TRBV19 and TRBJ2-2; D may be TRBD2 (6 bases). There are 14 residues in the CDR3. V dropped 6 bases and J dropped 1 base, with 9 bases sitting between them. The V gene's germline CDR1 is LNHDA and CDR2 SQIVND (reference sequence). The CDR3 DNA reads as TGTGCCAGTAGCCCGGGACTGAACACCGGGGAGCTGTTTTTT. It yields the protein CASSPGLNTGELFF.

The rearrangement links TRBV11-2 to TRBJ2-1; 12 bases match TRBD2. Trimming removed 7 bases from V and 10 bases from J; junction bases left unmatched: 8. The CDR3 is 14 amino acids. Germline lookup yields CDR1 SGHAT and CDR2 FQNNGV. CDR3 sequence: CASTWTSGTLEQFF. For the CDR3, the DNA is TGTGCCAGCACCTGGACTAGCGGGACTTTAGAGCAGTTCTTC.

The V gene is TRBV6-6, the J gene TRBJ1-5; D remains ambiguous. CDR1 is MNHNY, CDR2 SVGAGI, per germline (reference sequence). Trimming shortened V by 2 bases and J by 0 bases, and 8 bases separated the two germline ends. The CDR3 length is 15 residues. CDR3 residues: CASSYEDYSNQPQHF. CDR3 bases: TGTGCCAGCAGTTACGAGGATTATAGCAATCAGCCCCAGCATTTT.

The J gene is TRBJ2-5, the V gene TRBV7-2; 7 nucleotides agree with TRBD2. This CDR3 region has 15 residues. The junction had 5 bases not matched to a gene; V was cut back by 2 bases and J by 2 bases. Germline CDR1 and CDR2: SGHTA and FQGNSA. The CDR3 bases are TGTGCCAGCAGCTTACAAGCGGGGATACAAGAGACCCAGTACTTC. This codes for CASSLQAGIQETQYF.

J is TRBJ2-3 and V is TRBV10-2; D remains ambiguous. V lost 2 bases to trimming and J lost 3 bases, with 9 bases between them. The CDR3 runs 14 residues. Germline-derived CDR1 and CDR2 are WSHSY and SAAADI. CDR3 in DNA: TGCGCCAGCAGTGAGATCTCCTTTACAGATACGCAGTATTTT. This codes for CASSEISFTDTQYF.

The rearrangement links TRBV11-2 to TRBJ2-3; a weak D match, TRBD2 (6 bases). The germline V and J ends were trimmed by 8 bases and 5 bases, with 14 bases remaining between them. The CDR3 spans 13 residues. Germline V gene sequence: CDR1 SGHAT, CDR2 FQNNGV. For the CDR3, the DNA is TGTGCCAGCTCGGGAGTGGGTGTAGATACGCAGTATTTT. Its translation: CASSGVGVDTQYF.

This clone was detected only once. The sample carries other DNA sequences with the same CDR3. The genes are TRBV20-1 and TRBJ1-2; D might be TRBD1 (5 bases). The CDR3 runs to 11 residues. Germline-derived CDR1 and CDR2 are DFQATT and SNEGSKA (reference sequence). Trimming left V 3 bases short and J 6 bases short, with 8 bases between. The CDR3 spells CSASDRDGYTF. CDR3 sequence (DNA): TGCAGTGCTAGTGACAGAGATGGCTACACCTTC.

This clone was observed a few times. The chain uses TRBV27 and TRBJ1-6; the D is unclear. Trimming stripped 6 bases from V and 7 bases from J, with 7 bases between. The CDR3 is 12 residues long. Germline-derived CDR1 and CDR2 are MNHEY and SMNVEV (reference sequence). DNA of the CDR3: TGTGCCAGCAGCCCCATCAATTCACCCCTCCACTTT. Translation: CASSPINSPLHF.

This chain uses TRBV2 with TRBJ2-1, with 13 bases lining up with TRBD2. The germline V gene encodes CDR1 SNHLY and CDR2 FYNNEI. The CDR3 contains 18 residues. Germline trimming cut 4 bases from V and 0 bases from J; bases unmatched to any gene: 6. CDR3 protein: CASSGRLAGGRSYNEQFF. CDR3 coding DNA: TGTGCCAGCAGTGGTCGACTAGCGGGGGGTCGCTCCTACAATGAGCAGTTCTTC.

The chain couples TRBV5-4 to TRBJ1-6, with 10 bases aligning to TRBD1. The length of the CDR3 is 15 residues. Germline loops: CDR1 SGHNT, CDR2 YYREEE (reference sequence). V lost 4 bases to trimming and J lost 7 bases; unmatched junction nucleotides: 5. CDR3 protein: CASSPGGQGNSPLHF. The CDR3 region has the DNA TGTGCCAGCAGCCCCGGGGGACAGGGGAATTCACCCCTCCACTTT.

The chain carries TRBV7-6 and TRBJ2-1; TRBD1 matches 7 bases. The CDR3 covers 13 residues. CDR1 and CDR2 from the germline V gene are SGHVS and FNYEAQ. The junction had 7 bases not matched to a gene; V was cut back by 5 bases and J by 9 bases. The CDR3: CASSPGTDLEQFF. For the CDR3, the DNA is TGTGCCAGCAGCCCCGGGACAGATCTTGAGCAGTTCTTC.

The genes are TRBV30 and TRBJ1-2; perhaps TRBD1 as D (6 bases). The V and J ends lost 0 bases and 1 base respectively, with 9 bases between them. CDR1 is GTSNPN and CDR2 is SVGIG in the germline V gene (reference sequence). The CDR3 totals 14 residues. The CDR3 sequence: CAWSVAGVNYGYTF. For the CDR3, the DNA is TGTGCCTGGAGTGTGGCAGGGGTTAACTATGGCTACACCTTC.

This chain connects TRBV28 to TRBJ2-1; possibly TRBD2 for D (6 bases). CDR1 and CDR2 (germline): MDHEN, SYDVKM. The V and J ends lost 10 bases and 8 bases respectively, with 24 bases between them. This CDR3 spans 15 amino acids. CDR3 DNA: TGTGCCACCAATCACCGACTAGTGGGGATGGATGAGCAGTTCTTC. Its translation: CATNHRLVGMDEQFF.

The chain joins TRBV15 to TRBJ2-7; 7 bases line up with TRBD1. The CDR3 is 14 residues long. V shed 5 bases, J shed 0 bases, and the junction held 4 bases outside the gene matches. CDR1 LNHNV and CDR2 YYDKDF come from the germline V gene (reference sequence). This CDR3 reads CATSLRGSSYEQYF. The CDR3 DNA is TGTGCCACCAGCCTCAGGGGGAGCTCCTACGAGCAGTACTTC.

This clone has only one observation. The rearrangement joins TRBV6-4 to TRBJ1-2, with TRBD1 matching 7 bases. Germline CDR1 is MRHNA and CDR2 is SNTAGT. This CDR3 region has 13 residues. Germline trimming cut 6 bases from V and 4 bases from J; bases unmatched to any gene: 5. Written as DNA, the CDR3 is TGTGCCAGCAGGGCGACAGGGAGCTATGGCTACACCTTC. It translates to CASRATGSYGYTF.

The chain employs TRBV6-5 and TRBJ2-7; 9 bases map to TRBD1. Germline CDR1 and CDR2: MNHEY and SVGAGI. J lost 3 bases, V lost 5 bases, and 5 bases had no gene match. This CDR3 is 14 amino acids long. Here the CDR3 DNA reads TGTGCCAGCAGTCCGGGACAGGGACTCTACGAGCAGTACGTC. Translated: CASSPGQGLYEQYV.

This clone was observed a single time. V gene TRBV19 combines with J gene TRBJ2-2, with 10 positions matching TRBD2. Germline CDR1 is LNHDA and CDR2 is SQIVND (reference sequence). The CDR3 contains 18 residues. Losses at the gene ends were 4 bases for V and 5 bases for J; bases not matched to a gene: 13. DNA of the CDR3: TGTGCCAGTAGTAGACCAAGCGGGAGGGCCCCGTTGACCGGGGAGCTGTTTTTT. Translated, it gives CASSRPSGRAPLTGELFF.

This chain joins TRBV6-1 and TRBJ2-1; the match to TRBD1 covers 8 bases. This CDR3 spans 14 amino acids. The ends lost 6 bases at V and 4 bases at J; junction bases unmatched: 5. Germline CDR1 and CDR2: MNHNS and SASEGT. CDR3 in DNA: TGTGCCAGCAGCGACAGGGGATCTTACAATGAGCAGTTCTTC. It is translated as CASSDRGSYNEQFF.

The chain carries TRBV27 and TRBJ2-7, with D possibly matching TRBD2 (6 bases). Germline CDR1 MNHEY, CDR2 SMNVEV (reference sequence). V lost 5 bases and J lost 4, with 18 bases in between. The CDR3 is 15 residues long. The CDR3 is CASSPLFTGVYEQYF. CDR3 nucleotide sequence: TGTGCCAGCAGTCCACTGTTTACGGGGGTTTACGAGCAGTACTTC.

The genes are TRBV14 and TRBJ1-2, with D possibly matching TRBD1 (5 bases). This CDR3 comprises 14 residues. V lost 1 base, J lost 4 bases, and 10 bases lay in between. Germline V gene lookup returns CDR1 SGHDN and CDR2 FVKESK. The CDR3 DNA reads TGTGCCAGCAGCCAAGCAAGGGGCCGCTATGGCTACACCTTC. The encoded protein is CASSQARGRYGYTF.

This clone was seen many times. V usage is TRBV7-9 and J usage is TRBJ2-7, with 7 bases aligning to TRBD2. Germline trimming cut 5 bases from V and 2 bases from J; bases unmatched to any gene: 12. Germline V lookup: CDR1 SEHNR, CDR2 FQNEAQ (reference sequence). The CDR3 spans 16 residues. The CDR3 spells CASSHQSSGKPYEQYF. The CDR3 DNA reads TGTGCCAGCAGCCACCAGTCTAGCGGCAAACCCTACGAGCAGTACTTC.

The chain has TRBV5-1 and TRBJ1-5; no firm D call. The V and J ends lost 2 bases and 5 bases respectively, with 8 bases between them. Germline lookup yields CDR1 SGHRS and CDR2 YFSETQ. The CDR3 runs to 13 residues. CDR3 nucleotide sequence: TGCGCCAGCAGCTTTGAGGGTTATCAGCCCCAGCATTTT. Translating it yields CASSFEGYQPQHF.

The CDR3 DNA reads as TGTGCCAGCAGCAGGGACTGGCAAGATACGCAGTATTTT. Amino acids: CASSRDWQDTQYF. The rearrangement joins TRBV2 to TRBJ2-3; D is possibly TRBD2 (6 bases). Germline V gene lookup returns CDR1 SNHLY and CDR2 FYNNEI. The V and J ends lost 6 bases and 5 bases respectively, with 12 bases between them. CDR3 size: 13 residues.